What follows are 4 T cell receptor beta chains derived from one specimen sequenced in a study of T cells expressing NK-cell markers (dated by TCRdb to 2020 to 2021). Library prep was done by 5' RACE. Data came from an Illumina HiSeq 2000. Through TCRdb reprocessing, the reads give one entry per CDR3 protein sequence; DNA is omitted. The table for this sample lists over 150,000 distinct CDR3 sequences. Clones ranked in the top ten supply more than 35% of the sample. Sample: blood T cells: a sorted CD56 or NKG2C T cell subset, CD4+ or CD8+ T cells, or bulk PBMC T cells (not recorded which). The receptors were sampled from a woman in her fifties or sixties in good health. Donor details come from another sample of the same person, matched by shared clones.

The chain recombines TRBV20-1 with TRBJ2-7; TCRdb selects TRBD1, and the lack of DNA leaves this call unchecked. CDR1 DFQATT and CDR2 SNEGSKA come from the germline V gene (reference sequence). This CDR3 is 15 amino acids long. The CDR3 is CSAPDDRVSGREQYF.

The chain's CDR3 is CASSPIYGANTGELFF. This chain connects TRBV7-9 to TRBJ2-2. The CDR3 contains 16 residues. Germline values: CDR1 SEHNR, CDR2 FQNEAQ (reference sequence).

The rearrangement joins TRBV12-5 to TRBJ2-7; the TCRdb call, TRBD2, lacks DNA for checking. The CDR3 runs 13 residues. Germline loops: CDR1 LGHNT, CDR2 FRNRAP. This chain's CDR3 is CASASGEAYEQYF.

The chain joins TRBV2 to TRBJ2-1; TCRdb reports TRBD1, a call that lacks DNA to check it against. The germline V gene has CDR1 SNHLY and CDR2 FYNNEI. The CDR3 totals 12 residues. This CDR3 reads CASSRSGGEQFF.